The next 10 T cell receptor beta chains were all read from a single sample in a study of blood T cell repertoires in COVID-19. The data were produced by immunoSEQ multiplex PCR, yet TCRdb's version contains in-frame clones alone and is incomplete. The sample contains 200,000 to 250,000 clones, approximately 80% of which appear only once. Sequencing was carried out using PBMCs or T cells enriched from blood (not recorded which). The receptors derive from a man aged 60 to 75 who had recovered from COVID-19.

The V and J genes are TRBV19 and TRBJ1-1; the D is unclear. The V gene lost 3 bases and the J gene lost 1 base, with 6 bases spanning the gap. Germline assignment: CDR1 LNHDA and CDR2 SQIVND (reference sequence). This CDR3 is built from 13 residues. CDR3: CASSMTTNTEAFF. CDR3 DNA: TGTGCCAGTAGTATGACAACGAACACTGAAGCTTTCTTT.

This clone was recorded a few times. The gene calls are TRBV6-1 and TRBJ1-1; D is ambiguous. CDR3 size: 13 residues. Germline CDR1 and CDR2: MNHNS and SASEGT. Trimming took off 3 bases at V and 0 bases at J, with 5 bases between the two ends. Here the CDR3 reads CASSDTLNTEAFF. CDR3 DNA sequence: TGTGCCAGCAGTGACACATTGAACACTGAAGCTTTCTTT.

V and J are TRBV27 and TRBJ2-4; TRBD1 might be the D (5 bases). CDR1 and CDR2 from the germline V gene are MNHEY and SMNVEV (reference sequence). V was shortened by 2 bases and J by 1 base, with 9 bases between the two germline ends. The CDR3 consists of 15 residues. Here the CDR3 reads CASSLAGWAKNIQYF. CDR3 sequence (DNA): TGTGCCAGCAGTTTAGCAGGGTGGGCCAAAAACATTCAGTACTTC.

This chain connects TRBV20-1 to TRBJ1-3; D is perhaps TRBD1 (6 bases). CDR3 length: 11 residues. Germline V lookup: CDR1 DFQATT, CDR2 SNEGSKA (reference sequence). Trimming shortened V by 5 bases and J by 8 bases, and 10 bases separated the two germline ends. The CDR3 DNA follows: TGCAGTGCTGGCAGGGGACACACCATATATTTT. It encodes CSAGRGHTIYF.

The chain is built from TRBV18 and TRBJ1-2; perhaps TRBD1 as D (5 bases). Trimming left V 0 bases short and J 7 bases short, with 12 bases between. In germline, CDR1 is KGHSH, CDR2 LQKENI. CDR3 length equals 14 residues. The CDR3, as DNA: TGTGCCAGCTCACCACCGGCAGGGTTTTCTGGCTACACCTTC. Translated, it gives CASSPPAGFSGYTF.

The V gene is TRBV30, the J gene TRBJ1-2; TRBD1 might be the D (6 bases). Deletions cut 4 bases from V and 4 bases from J, with 16 bases between. Germline V lookup: CDR1 GTSNPN, CDR2 SVGIG (reference sequence). CDR3 length: 14 amino acids. CDR3 nucleotides: TGTGCCTGGACAGGGGATATGGCAAGCTATGGCTACACCTTC. It yields the protein CAWTGDMASYGYTF.

The chain links TRBV15 to TRBJ2-7; 7 nucleotides line up with TRBD2. This CDR3 spans 14 amino acids. Germline V lookup: CDR1 LNHNV, CDR2 YYDKDF (reference sequence). Trimming took 2 bases from V and 2 from J; bases not matched to a gene: 3. In DNA, the CDR3 is TGTGCCACCAGCAGAAAGCGGGGCACCTACGAGCAGTACTTC. Translation: CATSRKRGTYEQYF.

This clone appeared once. The chain combines TRBV2 with TRBJ1-5; TRBD1 is a possible D gene (6 bases). CDR3 size: 16 residues. V lost 2 bases, J lost 0 bases, and 11 bases lay in between. Germline CDR1 SNHLY, CDR2 FYNNEI. The CDR3 sequence: CASSENRAYSNQPQHF. CDR3 nucleotides: TGTGCCAGCAGTGAAAACAGGGCTTATAGCAATCAGCCCCAGCATTTT. Together with reference TRBV2 and TRBJ1-5, the CDR3 gives the full variable domain: EPEVTQTPSHQVTQMGQEVILRCVPISNHLYFYWYRQILGQKVEFLVSFYNNEISEKSEIFDDQFSVERPDGSNFTLKIRSTKLEDSAMYFCASSENRAYSNQPQHFGDGTRLSIL.

This clone was observed once. CDR3 sequence reads: CASSLLGSRSPGNTIYF. DNA of the CDR3: TGCGCCAGCAGCTTGTTGGGCAGCCGGTCCCCTGGAAACACCATATATTTT. The chain employs TRBV5-1 and TRBJ1-3; D not resolved. Trimming stripped 1 base from V and 2 bases from J, with 16 bases between. Germline CDR1 SGHRS, CDR2 YFSETQ. CDR3 length equals 17 residues.

The chain links TRBV15 to TRBJ1-2; the match to TRBD1 covers 7 bases. CDR3 length: 15 amino acids. V lost 2 bases to trimming and J lost 4 bases; unmatched junction nucleotides: 7. Germline V gene lookup returns CDR1 LNHNV and CDR2 YYDKDF (reference sequence). The DNA for the CDR3 is TGTGCCACCAGCAGACAGACAGGGCGCCCCTATGGCTACACCTTC. It encodes CATSRQTGRPYGYTF.